A selection of T cell receptor beta chains follows, all from one sample in a study of cytomegalovirus exposure and HLA in healthy donors. TCRdb keeps only in-frame clones here, not all; method: immunoSEQ multiplex PCR. The data hold 110,000 to 150,000 clones, with less than 10% observed a single time. Source material: PBMCs. These receptors were collected from a male donor in good health and CMV-seronegative. Both conserved end residues are part of each CDR3. The order of the fields is J gene, CDR3 length, V gene, CDR3 protein.

J: TRBJ2-1; length: 16; V: TRBV6-6; CDR3: CASSYSGSGGRNEQFF
J: TRBJ1-4; length: 16; V: TRBV4-3; CDR3: CASSQDQSVGSEKLFF
J: TRBJ2-5; length: 15; V: TRBV5-4; CDR3: CASRSGLEGGETQYF
J: TRBJ1-3; length: 18; V: TRBV4-2; CDR3: CASSQDGRGTASGNTIYF
J: TRBJ2-7; length: 15; V: TRBV4-3; CDR3: CASSHRQGMDYEQYF
J: TRBJ1-1; length: 13; V: TRBV28; CDR3: CAGTSGKNTEAFF
J: TRBJ1-1; length: 15; V: TRBV4-3; CDR3: CASSPRTGGPSEAFF
J: TRBJ1-2; length: 13; V: TRBV19; CDR3: CASSRQGEDGYTF
J: TRBJ1-1; length: 14; V: TRBV6-5; CDR3: CASSKAQGGTEAFF
J: TRBJ1-4; length: 16; V: TRBV19; CDR3: CASKPGHGLGYEKLFF
J: TRBJ1-1; length: 13; V: TRBV30; CDR3: CAWSAWTGGVTFF
J: TRBJ1-4; length: 15; V: TRBV4-2; CDR3: CASSQGGLGGEKLFF
J: TRBJ2-7; length: 15; V: TRBV7-2; CDR3: CASSSDRESWYEQYF
J: TRBJ1-1; length: 15; V: TRBV7-9; CDR3: CASSSSQGMRTEAFF
J: TRBJ1-4; length: 15; V: TRBV4-3; CDR3: CASSQEGGTGTVLLF
J: TRBJ1-4; length: 15; V: TRBV10-3; CDR3: CAISGGQGAGEKLFF
J: TRBJ1-4; length: 11; V: TRBV2; CDR3: CASIVNEKLFF
J: TRBJ1-1; length: 13; V: TRBV29-1; CDR3: CSVKGQGNTEAFF
J: TRBJ1-5; length: 13; V: TRBV6-6; CDR3: CASSWAPNQPQHF
J: TRBJ2-1; length: 13; V: TRBV14; CDR3: CASSPRLVVEQFF
J: TRBJ1-5; length: 18; V: TRBV19; CDR3: CASSIVGTGTSSNQPQHF
J: TRBJ2-2; length: 16; V: TRBV28; CDR3: CASSVTGGYHTGELFF
J: TRBJ2-5; length: 13; V: TRBV27; CDR3: CASRLTGEETQYF
J: TRBJ2-6; length: 16; V: TRBV5-1; CDR3: CASSWDRSSGANVLTF
J: TRBJ2-7; length: 13; V: TRBV10-3; CDR3: CAIRLAGEYEQYF
J: TRBJ1-6; length: 16; V: TRBV4-3; CDR3: CASSPGTASYNSPLHF
J: TRBJ2-5; length: 18; V: TRBV4-1; CDR3: CASSQGSFSGTSRETQYF
J: TRBJ1-4; length: 16; V: TRBV4-3; CDR3: CASSQDRRGGDEKLFF
J: TRBJ1-5; length: 14; V: TRBV9; CDR3: CASSVGDRNQPQHF
J: TRBJ2-1; length: 15; V: TRBV6-5; CDR3: CASSFTSGGYNEQFF
J: TRBJ2-7; length: 13; V: TRBV7-9; CDR3: CASSWPGGYEQYF
J: TRBJ2-2; length: 15; V: TRBV2; CDR3: CASSVGAANTGELFF
J: TRBJ2-7; length: 14; V: TRBV5-1; CDR3: CASSLSTGADEQYF
J: TRBJ2-6; length: 15; V: TRBV19; CDR3: CASSIQGAGANVLTF
J: TRBJ1-1; length: 15; V: TRBV6-1; CDR3: CASKSQGLRDTEAFF
J: TRBJ1-4; length: 16; V: TRBV7-2; CDR3: CASSWLGGLTNEKLFF
J: TRBJ2-3; length: 16; V: TRBV10-2; CDR3: CATSKVGGAGTDTQYF
J: TRBJ1-5; length: 15; V: TRBV2; CDR3: CATSDRGDFNQPQHF
J: TRBJ2-1; length: 18; V: TRBV4-3; CDR3: CASSQEYGNSRIYNEQFF
J: TRBJ2-2; length: 18; V: TRBV4-3; CDR3: CVSSQDVRRGGNTGELFF
J: TRBJ1-2; length: 14; V: TRBV10-3; CDR3: CAISKGQANYGYTF
J: TRBJ2-5; length: 12; V: TRBV29-1; CDR3: CSVAPSQETQYF
J: TRBJ2-3; length: 14; V: TRBV29-1; CDR3: CSGGTSGGADTQYF
J: TRBJ2-7; length: 16; V: TRBV10-3; CDR3: CAISEGQGLSSDEQYF
J: TRBJ1-2; length: 14; V: TRBV19; CDR3: CATQDLQGRYGYTF
J: TRBJ2-1; length: 16; V: TRBV4-3; CDR3: CASSHQGLAGVREQFF
J: TRBJ2-7; length: 14; V: TRBV27; CDR3: CASSLAGSSYEQYF
J: TRBJ1-1; length: 12; V: TRBV7-9; CDR3: CASRGQGVEAFF
J: TRBJ2-2; length: 17; V: TRBV11-2; CDR3: CASSLRVRVGDTGELFF
J: TRBJ2-1; length: 16; V: TRBV7-8; CDR3: CASSSSGRAIHNEQFF
J: TRBJ2-1; length: 14; V: TRBV19; CDR3: CATLVAGEPWEQFF
J: TRBJ1-2; length: 14; V: TRBV19; CDR3: CASTPDRASRGYTF
J: TRBJ2-2; length: 13; V: TRBV7-6; CDR3: CASSRRETGELFF
J: TRBJ2-7; length: 11; V: TRBV5-8; CDR3: CASSLRQVQYF
J: TRBJ1-2; length: 16; V: TRBV7-2; CDR3: CASSLSEDRTNYGYTF
J: TRBJ2-2; length: 16; V: TRBV9; CDR3: CASSSWTSGSTGELFF
J: TRBJ1-2; length: 13; V: TRBV6-5; CDR3: CASSSGETYGYTF